This TCR beta chain was obtained from a study of neoadjuvant anti-PD-1 for oral cavity cancer. This CDR3 is 13 amino acids long. V gave up 10 bases and J gave up 0 bases, with 12 bases separating them. Germline V CDR1 and CDR2: LNHDA, SQIVND (reference sequence). The data were produced by immunoSEQ multiplex PCR, yet TCRdb's version contains in-frame clones alone and is incomplete. Of about 81,000 clones listed, roughly four fifths are singletons. The rearrangement uses TRBV19 and TRBJ1-1; no clear D gene. The sequencing used PBMCs, collected before nivolumab (anti-PD-1) treatment. The TCR sequence derives from a person aged 35 to 85 with oral cavity squamous cell carcinoma. The CDR3 DNA follows: TGTGCCACGAGGGAGCATCTGAACACTGAAGCTTTCTTT. Translating it yields CATREHLNTEAFF.